This TCR beta chain was retrieved from a study of blood T cell repertoires in COVID-19. About the study: Nucleic acid was either cDNA or gDNA, and it came from T cells, B-cell-depleted T cells, or PBMCs.

Generated by immunoSEQ multiplex PCR, the TCRdb table keeps only in-frame clones and is missing some. Among about 320,000 clones listed, approximately 89% were seen once. Germline loops: CDR1 LNHNV, CDR2 YYDKDF (reference sequence). Trimming took 1 base from V and 8 from J, leaving 14 bases between them. The CDR3 loop spans 14 amino acids. Enrollment of patients from Seattle took place during active infection, with longitudinal follow-up. The specimen was peripheral blood. The source of this sequence is a woman in her thirties with COVID-19, enrolled during active disease. The V gene is TRBV15, the J gene TRBJ1-2; D gene unclear. The CDR3 is CATSRAREISGYTF. CDR3 sequence (DNA): TGTGCCACCAGCAGAGCCCGGGAGATAAGCGGCTACACCTTC.